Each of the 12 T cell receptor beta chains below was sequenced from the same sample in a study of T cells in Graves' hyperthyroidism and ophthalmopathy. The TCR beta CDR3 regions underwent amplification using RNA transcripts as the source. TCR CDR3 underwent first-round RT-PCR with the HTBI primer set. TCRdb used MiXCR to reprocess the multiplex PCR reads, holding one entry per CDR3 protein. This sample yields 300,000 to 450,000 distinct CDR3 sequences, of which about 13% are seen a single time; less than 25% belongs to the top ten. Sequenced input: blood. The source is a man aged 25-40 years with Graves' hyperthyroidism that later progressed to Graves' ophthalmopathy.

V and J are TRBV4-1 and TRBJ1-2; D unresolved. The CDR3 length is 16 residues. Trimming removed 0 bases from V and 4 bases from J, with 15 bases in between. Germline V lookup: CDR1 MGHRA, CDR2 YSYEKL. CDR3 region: CASSQEGGGRVYGYTF. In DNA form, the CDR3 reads TGCGCCAGCAGCCAAGAAGGCGGAGGGCGAGTCTATGGCTACACCTTC.

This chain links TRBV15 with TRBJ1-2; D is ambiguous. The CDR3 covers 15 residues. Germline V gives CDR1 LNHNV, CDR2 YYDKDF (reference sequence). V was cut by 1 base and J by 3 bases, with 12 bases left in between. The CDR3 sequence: CATSRANRVDYGYTF. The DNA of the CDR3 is TGTGCCACCAGCAGAGCCAACCGAGTTGACTATGGCTACACCTTC.

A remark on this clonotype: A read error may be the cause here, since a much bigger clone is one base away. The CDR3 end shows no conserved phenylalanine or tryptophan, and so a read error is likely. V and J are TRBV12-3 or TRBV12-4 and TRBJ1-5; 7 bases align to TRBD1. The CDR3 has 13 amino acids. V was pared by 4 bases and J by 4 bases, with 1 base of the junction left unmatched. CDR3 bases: TGTGCCAGCAGTTCAGGGGGGAATCAGCCCCAGCATTCT. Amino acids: CASSSGGNQPQHS.

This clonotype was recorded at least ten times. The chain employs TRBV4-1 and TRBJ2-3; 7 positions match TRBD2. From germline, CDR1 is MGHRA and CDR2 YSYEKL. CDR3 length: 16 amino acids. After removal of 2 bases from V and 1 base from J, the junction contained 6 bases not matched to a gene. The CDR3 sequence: CASSQIGLVRTDTQYF. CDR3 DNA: TGCGCCAGCAGCCAAATTGGACTAGTCCGCACAGATACGCAGTATTTT.

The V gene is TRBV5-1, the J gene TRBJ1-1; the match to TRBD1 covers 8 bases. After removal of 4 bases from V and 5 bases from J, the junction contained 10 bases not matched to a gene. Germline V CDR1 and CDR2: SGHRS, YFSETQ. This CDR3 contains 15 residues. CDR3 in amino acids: CASSLFAGGGTEAFF. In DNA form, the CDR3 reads TGCGCCAGCAGCCTTTTTGCAGGGGGCGGAACTGAAGCTTTCTTT.

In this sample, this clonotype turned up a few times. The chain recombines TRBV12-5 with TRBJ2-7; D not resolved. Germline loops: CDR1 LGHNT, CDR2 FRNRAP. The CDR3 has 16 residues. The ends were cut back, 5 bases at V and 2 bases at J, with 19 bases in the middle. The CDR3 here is CASGTPRRAGTYEQYF. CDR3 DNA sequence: TGTGCTAGTGGTACCCCACGTCGGGCAGGAACCTACGAGCAGTACTTC.

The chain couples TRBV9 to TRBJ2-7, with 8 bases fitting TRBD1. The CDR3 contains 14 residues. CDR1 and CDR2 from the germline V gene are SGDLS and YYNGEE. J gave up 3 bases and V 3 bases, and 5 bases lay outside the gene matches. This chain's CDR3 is CASSGGTGGYEQYF. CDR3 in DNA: TGTGCCAGCAGCGGGGGGACAGGTGGCTACGAGCAGTACTTC. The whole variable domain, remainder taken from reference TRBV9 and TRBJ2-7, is DSGVTQTPKHLITATGQRVTLRCSPRSGDLSVYWYQQSLDQGLQFLIQYYNGEERAKGNILERFSAQQFPDLHSELNLSSLELGDSALYFCASSGGTGGYEQYFGPGTRLTVT.

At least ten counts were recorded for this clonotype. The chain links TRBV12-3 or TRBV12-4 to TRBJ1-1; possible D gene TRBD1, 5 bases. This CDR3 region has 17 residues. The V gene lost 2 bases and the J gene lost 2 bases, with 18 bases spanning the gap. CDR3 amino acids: CASSLLWEVQDNTEAFF. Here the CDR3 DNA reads TGTGCCAGCAGTTTACTCTGGGAGGTACAGGACAACACTGAAGCTTTCTTT.

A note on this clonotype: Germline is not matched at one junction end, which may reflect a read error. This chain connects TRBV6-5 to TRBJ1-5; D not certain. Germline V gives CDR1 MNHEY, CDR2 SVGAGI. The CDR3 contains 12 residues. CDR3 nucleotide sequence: TGTGACAGCAGTTACCCCCAATGGCCCCAGCATTTT. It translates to CDSSYPQWPQHF.

For the CDR3, the DNA is TGCGCCAGCAGCTTAGACCGGGACAGGGTGCGGGTGACCCAGTACTTC. This codes for CASSLDRDRVRVTQYF. V and J are TRBV5-1 and TRBJ2-5, with 9 bases that match TRBD1. CDR1 and CDR2 from the germline V gene are SGHRS and YFSETQ. The junction had 12 bases not matched to a gene; V was cut back by 2 bases and J by 7 bases. The CDR3 totals 16 residues.

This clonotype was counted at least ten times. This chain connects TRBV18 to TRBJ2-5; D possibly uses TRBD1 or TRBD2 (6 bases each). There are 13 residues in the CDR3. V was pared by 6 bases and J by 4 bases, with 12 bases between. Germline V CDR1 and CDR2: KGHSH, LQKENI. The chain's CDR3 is CASSQGGGETQYF. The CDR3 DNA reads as TGTGCCAGCTCGCAAGGGGGAGGAGAGACCCAGTACTTC. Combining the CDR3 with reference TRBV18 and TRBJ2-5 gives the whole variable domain NAGVMQNPRHLVRRRGQEARLRCSPMKGHSHVYWYRQLPEEGLKFMVYLQKENIIDESGMPKERFSAEFPKEGPSILRIQQVVRGDSAAYFCASSQGGGETQYFGPGTRLLVL.

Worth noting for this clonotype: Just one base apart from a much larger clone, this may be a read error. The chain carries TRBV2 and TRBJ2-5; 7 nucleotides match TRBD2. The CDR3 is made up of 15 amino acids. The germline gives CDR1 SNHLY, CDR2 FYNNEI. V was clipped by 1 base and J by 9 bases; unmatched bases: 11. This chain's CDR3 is CASSEGAGLREAQYF. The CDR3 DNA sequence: TGTGCCAGCAGTGAAGGGGCAGGTCTTCGGGAGGCCCAGTACTTC. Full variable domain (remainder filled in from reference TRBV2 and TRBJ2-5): EPEVTQTPSHQVTQMGQEVILRCVPISNHLYFYWYRQILGQKVEFLVSFYNNEISEKSEIFDDQFSVERPDGSNFTLKIRSTKLEDSAMYFCASSEGAGLREAQYFGPGTRLLVL.